This record covers a single TCR beta chain. Its target is not known. The CDR3 covers 15 residues. V lost 4 bases, J lost 0 bases, and 11 bases lay in between. Germline CDR1 is SGHDT and CDR2 is YYEEEE. Genomic DNA belonging to each subset was distributed in equal measure over several immunoSEQ plates. Profiled with immunoSEQ multiplex PCR; TCRdb holds only in-frame clones, not every one. The sample consists of 850,000 to 1,200,000 clones, about 75% of them appearing once. The data are from a study of shared clonotypes between healthy human individuals. General study points: Memory subsets generally showed smaller estimated richness than naive subsets did. Only blood was sampled, and tissue TCR repertoires likely differ from blood ones.

The chain recombines TRBV5-6 with TRBJ2-1; D is undetermined. The TCR comes from a man between 18 and 35 years old in good health. Sequencing used memory CD4+ T cells sorted from blood. Specified subset: CD45RA-negative fraction. The CDR3 loop is CASSPGEDSYNEQFF. CDR3 nucleotides: TGTGCCAGCAGCCCTGGTGAGGACTCCTACAATGAGCAGTTCTTC.